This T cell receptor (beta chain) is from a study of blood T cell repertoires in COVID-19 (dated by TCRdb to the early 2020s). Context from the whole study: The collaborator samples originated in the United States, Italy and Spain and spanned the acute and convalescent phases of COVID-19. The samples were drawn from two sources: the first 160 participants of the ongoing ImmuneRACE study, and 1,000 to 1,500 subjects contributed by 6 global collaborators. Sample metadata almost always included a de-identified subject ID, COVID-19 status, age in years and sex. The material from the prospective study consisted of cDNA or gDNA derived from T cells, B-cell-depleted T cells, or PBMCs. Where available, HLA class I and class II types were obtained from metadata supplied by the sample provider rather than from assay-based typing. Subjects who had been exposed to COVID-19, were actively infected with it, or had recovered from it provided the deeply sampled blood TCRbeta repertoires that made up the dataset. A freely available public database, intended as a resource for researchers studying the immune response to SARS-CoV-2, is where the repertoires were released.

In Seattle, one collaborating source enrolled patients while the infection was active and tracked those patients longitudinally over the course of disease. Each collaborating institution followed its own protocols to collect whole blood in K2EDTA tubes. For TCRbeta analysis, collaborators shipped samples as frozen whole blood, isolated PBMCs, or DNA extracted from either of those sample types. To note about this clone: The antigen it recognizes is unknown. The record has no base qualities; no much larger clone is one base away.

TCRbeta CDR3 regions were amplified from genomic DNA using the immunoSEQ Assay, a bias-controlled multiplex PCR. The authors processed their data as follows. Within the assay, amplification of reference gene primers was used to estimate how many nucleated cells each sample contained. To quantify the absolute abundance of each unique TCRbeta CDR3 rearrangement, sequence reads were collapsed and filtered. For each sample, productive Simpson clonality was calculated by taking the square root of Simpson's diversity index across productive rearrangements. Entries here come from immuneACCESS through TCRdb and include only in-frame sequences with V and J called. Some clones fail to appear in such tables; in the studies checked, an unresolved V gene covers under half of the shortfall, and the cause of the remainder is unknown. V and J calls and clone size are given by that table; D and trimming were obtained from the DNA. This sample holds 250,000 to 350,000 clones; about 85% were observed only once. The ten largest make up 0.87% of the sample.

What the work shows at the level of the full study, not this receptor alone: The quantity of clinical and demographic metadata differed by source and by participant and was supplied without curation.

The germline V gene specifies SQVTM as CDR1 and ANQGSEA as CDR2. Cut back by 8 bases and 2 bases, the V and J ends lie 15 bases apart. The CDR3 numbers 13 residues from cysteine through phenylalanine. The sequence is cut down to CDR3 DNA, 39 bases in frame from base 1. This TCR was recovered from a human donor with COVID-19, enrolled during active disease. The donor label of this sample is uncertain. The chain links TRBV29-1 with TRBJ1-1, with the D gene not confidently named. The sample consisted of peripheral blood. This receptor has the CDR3 CSSAGEINTEAFF. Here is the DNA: TGCAGCTCCGCTGGAGAGATAAACACTGAAGCTTTCTTT.